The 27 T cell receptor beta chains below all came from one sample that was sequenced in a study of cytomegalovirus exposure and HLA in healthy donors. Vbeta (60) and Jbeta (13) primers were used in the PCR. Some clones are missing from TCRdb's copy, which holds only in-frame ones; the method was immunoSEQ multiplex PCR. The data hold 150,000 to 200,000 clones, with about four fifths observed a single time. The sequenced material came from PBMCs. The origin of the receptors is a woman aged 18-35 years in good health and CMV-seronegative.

The CDR3 reads CASSELGRGYEQYV. The CDR3, as DNA: TGTGCCAGCAGTGAACTCGGGAGAGGCTACGAGCAGTACGTC. The chain carries TRBV6-5 and TRBJ2-7; tentatively, D is TRBD2 (6 bases). This CDR3 comprises 14 residues. Trimming removed 5 bases at V and 3 bases at J, with 14 bases between. Looked up from germline, CDR1 is MNHEY and CDR2 is SVGAGI.

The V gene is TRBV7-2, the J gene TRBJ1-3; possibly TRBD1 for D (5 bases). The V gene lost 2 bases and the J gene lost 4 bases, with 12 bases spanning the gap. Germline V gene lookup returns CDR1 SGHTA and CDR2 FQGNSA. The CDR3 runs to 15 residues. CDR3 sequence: CASSLRRGEGNTIYF. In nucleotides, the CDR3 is TGTGCCAGCAGCTTACGTCGGGGGGAAGGAAACACCATATATTTT.

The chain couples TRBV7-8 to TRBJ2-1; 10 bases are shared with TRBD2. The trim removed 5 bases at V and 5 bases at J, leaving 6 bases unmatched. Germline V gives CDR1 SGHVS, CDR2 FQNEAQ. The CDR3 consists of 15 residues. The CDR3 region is CASSQQTSGHNEQFF. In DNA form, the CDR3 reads TGTGCCAGCAGCCAGCAGACTAGCGGGCACAATGAGCAGTTCTTC.

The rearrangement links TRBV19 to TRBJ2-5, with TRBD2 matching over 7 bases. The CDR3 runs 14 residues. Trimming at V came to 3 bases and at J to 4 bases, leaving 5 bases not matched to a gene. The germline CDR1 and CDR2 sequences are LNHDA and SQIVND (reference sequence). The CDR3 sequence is CASSMGGSGETQYF. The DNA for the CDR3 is TGTGCCAGTAGTATGGGGGGGTCCGGAGAGACCCAGTACTTC.

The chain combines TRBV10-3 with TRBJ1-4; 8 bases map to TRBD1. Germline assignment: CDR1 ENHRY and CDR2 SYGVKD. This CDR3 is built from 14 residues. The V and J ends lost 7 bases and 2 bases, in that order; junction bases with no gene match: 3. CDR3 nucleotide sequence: TGTGCCATCAAAGGACAGGGCACTAATGAAAAACTGTTTTTT. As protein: CAIKGQGTNEKLFF.

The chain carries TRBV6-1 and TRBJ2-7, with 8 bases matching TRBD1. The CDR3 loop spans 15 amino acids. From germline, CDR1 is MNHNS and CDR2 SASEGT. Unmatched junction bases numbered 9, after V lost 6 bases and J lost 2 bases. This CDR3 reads CASSEPGQVAYEQYV. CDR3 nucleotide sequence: TGTGCCAGCAGCGAACCGGGACAGGTAGCCTACGAGCAGTACGTC.

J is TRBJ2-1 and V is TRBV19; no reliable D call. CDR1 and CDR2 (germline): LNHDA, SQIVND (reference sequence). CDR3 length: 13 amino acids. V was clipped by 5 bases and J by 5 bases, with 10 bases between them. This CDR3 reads CASSPGKHNEQFF. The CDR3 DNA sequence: TGTGCCAGTAGTCCAGGCAAACACAATGAGCAGTTCTTC.

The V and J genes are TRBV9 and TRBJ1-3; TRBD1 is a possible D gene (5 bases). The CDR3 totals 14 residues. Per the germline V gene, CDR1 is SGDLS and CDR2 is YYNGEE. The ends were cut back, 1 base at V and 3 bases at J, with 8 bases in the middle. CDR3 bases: TGTGCCAGCAGCGTAACGGGGGTTGGAAACACCATATATTTT. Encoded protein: CASSVTGVGNTIYF.

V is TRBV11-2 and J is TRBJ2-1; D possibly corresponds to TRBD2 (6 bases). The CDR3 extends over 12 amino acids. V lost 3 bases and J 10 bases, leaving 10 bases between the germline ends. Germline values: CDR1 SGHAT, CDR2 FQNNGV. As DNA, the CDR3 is TGTGCCAGCAGCTTTACTAGCTGGGAGCAGTTCTTC. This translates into CASSFTSWEQFF. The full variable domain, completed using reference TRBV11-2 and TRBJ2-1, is EAGVAQSPRYKIIEKRQSVAFWCNPISGHATLYWYQQILGQGPKLLIQFQNNGVVDDSQLPKDRFSAERLKGVDSTLKIQPAKLEDSAVYLCASSFTSWEQFFGPGTRLTVL.

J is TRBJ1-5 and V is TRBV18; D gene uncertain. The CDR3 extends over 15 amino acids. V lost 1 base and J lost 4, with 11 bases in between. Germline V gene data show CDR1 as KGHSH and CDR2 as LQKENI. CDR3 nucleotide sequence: TGTGCCAGCTCACCACAGCAGGAGGCAAATCAGCCCCAGCATTTT. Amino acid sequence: CASSPQQEANQPQHF.

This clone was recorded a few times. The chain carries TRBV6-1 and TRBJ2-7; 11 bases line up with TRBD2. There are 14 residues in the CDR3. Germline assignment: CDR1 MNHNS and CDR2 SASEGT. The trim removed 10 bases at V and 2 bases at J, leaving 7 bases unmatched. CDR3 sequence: CAISRLAGTYEQYF. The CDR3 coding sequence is TGTGCCATCTCGAGACTAGCGGGGACCTACGAGCAGTACTTC.

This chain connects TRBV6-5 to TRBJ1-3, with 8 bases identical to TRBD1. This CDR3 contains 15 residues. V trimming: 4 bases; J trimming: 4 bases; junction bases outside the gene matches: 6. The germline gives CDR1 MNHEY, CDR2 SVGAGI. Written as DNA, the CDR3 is TGTGCCAGCAGTTCACTCAGGGGGCGAGGAAACACCATATATTTT. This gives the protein CASSSLRGRGNTIYF.

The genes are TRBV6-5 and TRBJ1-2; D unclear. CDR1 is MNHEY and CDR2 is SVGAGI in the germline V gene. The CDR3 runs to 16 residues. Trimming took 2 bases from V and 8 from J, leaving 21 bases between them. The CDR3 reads CASSYLSGLSTRGYTF. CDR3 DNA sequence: TGTGCCAGCAGTTACCTCTCCGGTTTGTCTACTCGCGGCTACACCTTC.

CDR3 amino acids: CASSLLAATGELFF. The CDR3 DNA sequence: TGTGCCAGCAGCTTACTAGCGGCAACCGGGGAGCTGTTTTTT. The chain uses TRBV7-9 and TRBJ2-2, with 7 bases fitting TRBD2. Germline assignment: CDR1 SEHNR and CDR2 FQNEAQ (reference sequence). Trimming took 2 bases from V and 5 from J; bases not matched to a gene: 2. The length of the CDR3 is 14 residues.

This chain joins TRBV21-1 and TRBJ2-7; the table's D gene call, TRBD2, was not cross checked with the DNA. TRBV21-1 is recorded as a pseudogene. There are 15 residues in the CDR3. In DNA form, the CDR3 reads TGTGCCAGCAGTTCCGTCGCGGGACGGGCCTACGAGCAGTACTTC. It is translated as CASSSVAGRAYEQYF.

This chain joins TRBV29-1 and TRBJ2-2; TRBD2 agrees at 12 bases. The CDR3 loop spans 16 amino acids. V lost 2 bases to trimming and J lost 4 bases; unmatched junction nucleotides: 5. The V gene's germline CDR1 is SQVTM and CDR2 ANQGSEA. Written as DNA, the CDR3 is TGCAGCGTTGAATGGACTAGCGGGACGGGCACCGGGGAGCTGTTTTTT. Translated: CSVEWTSGTGTGELFF.

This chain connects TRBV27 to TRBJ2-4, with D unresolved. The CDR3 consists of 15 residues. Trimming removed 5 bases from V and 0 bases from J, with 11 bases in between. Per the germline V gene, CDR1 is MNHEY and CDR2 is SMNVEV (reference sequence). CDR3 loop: CASSPSEVAKNIQYF. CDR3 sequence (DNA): TGTGCCAGCAGTCCCTCAGAGGTAGCCAAAAACATTCAGTACTTC.

The CDR3 DNA reads TGTGCCAGCAGCTTAGGGCAGGGGGCTTACTTC. It specifies CASSLGQGAYF. V usage is TRBV13 and J usage is TRBJ2-7; TRBD1 matches 8 bases. J was trimmed by 13 bases and V by 0 bases; bases with no gene match: 2. CDR1 is PRHDT and CDR2 is FYEKMQ in the germline V gene (reference sequence). CDR3 size: 11 residues.

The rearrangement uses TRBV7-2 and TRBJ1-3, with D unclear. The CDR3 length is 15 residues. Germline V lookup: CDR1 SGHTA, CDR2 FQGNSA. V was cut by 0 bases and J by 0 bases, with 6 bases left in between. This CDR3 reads CASSLAWASGNTIYF. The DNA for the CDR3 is TGTGCCAGCAGCTTAGCGTGGGCCTCTGGAAACACCATATATTTT.

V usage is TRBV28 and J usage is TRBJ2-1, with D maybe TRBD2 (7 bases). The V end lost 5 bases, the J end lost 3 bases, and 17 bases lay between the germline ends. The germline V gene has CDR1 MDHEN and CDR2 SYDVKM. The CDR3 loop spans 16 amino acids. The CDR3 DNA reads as TGTGCCAGCAGTGTGTTGGGGGGGCCCCTCTACAATGAGCAGTTCTTC. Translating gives CASSVLGGPLYNEQFF.

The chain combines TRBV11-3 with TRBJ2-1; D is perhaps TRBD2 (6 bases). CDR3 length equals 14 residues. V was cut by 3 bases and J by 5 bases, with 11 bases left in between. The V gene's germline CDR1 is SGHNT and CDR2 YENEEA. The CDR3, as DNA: TGTGCCAGCAGCTTTATCGGGAGTCACAATGAGCAGTTCTTC. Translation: CASSFIGSHNEQFF.

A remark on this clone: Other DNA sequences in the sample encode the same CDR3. CDR3 in amino acids: CASSLAGQGASEQYF. Here the CDR3 DNA reads TGTGCCAGCAGCTTAGCGGGACAGGGGGCGAGCGAGCAGTACTTC. The rearrangement joins TRBV7-2 to TRBJ2-7; the match to TRBD1 covers 12 bases. Germline V gene sequence: CDR1 SGHTA, CDR2 FQGNSA. The length of the CDR3 is 15 residues. The trim removed 0 bases at V and 6 bases at J, leaving 3 bases unmatched.

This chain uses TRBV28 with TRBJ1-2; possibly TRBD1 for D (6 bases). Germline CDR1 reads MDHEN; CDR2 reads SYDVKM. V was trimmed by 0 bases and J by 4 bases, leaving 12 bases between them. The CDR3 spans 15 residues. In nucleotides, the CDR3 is TGTGCCAGCAGTTTATGGGACAGCAACCTCTATGGCTACACCTTC. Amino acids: CASSLWDSNLYGYTF.

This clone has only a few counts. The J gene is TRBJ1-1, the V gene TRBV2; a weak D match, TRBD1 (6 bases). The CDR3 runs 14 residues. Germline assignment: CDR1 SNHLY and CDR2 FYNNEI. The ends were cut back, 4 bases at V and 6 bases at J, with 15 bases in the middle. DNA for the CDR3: TGTGCCAGCAGTGGAATCCAAGGGGGTTCTGAAGCTTTCTTT. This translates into CASSGIQGGSEAFF. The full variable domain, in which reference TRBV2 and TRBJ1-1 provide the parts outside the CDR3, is EPEVTQTPSHQVTQMGQEVILRCVPISNHLYFYWYRQILGQKVEFLVSFYNNEISEKSEIFDDQFSVERPDGSNFTLKIRSTKLEDSAMYFCASSGIQGGSEAFFGQGTRLTVV.

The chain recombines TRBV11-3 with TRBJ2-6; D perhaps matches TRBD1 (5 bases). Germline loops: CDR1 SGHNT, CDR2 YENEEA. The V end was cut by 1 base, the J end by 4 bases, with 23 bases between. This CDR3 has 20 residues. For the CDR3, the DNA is TGTGCCAGCAGCTTAGCAGATAGAAGGGGCCGTACTCCCGGGGCCAACGTCCTGACTTTC. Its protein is CASSLADRRGRTPGANVLTF.

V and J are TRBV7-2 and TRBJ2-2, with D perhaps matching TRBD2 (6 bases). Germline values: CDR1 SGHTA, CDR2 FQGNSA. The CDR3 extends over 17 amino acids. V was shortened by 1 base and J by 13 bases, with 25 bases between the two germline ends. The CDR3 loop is CASSLEGRGLKRRGLFF. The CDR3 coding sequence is TGTGCCAGCAGCTTAGAGGGGCGGGGTCTCAAAAGGCGTGGGCTGTTTTTT. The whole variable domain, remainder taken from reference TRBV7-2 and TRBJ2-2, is GAGVSQSPSNKVTEKGKDVELRCDPISGHTALYWYRQSLGQGLEFLIYFQGNSAPDKSGLPSDRFSAERTGGSVSTLTIQRTQQEDSAVYLCASSLEGRGLKRRGLFFGEGSRLTVL.

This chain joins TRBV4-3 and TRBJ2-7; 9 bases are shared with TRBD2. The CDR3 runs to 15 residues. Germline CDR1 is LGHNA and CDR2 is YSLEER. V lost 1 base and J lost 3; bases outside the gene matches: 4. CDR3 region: CASSQGREGRYEQYF. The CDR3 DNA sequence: TGCGCCAGCAGCCAAGGGCGGGAGGGACGCTACGAGCAGTACTTC.